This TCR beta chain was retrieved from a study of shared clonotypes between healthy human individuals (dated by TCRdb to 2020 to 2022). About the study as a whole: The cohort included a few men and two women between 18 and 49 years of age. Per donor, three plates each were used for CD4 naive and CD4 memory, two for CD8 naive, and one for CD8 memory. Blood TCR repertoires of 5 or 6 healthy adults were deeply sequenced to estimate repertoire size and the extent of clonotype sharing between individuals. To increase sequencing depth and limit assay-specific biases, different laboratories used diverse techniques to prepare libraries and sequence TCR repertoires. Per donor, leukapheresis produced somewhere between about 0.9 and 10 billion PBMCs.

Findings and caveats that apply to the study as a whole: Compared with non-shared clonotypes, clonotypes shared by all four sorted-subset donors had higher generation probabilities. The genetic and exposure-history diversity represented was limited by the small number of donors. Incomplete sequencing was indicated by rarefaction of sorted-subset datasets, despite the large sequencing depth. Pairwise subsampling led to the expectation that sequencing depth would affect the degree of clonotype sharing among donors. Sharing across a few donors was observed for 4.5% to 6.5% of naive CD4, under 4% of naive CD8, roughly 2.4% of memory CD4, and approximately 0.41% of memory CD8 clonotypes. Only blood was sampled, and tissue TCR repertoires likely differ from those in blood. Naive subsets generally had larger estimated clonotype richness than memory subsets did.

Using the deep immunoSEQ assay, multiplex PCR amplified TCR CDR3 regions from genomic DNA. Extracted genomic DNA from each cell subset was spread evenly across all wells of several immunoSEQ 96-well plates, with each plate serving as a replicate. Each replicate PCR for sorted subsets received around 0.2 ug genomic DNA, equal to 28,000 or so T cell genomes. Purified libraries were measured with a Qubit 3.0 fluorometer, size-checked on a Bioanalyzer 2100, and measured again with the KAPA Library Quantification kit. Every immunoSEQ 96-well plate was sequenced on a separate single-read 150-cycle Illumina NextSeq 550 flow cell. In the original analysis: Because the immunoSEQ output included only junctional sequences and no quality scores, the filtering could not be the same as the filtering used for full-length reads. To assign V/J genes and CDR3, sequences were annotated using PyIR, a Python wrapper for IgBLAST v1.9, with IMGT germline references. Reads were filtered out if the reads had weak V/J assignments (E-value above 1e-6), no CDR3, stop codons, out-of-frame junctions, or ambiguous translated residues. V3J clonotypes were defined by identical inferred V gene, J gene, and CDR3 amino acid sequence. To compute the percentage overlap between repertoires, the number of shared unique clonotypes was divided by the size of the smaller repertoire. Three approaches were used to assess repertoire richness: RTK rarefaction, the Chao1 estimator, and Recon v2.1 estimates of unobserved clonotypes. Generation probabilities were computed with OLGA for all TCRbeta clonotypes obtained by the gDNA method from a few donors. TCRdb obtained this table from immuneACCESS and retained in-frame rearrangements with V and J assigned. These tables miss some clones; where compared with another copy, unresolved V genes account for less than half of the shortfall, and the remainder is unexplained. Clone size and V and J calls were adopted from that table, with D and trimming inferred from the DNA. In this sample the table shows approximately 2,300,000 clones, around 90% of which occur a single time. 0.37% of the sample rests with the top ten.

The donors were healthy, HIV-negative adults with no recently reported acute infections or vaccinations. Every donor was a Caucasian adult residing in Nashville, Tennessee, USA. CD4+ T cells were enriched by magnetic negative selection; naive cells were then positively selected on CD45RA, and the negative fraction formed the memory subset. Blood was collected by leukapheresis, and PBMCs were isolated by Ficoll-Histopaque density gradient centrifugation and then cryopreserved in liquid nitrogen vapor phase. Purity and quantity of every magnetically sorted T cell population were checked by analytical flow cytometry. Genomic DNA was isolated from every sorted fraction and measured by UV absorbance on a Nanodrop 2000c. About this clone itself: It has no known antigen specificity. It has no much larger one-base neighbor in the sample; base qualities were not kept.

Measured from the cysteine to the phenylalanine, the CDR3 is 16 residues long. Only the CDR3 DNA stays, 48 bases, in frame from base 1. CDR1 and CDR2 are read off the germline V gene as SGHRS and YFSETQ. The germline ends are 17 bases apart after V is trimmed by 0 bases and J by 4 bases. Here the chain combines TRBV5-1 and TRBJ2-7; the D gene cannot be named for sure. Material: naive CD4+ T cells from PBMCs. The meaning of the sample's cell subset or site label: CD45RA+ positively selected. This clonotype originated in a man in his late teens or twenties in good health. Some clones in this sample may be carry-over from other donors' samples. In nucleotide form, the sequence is TGCGCCAGCAGCTTGGTCGCAGGTGAGGTTATGTACGAGCAGTACTTC. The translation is CASSLVAGEVMYEQYF.